A single sample is the source of the 27 T cell receptor beta chains below, sequenced in a study of T cell responses to AZD1222 COVID-19 vaccine. Data came from immunoSEQ multiplex PCR; TCRdb stores just in-frame clones and leaves some out. The sample lists 130,000 or so clones, just over 90% occurring once. The starting material was peripheral blood, obtained on day 0 of MenACWY control vaccination. The receptors come from an adult in good health.

V and J are TRBV5-4 and TRBJ2-1, with D possibly being TRBD1 (6 bases). The germline V gene encodes CDR1 SGHNT and CDR2 YYREEE (reference sequence). V dropped 4 bases and J dropped 5 bases, with 19 bases sitting between them. The CDR3 consists of 16 residues. CDR3 amino acids: CASSPRRDMRDNEQFF. In DNA form, the CDR3 reads TGTGCCAGCAGCCCGCGAAGGGACATGAGGGACAATGAGCAGTTCTTC.

To note about this clone: The sample holds other DNA sequences that translate to the same CDR3. The chain joins TRBV7-9 to TRBJ1-4; D is unclear. V gave up 5 bases and J gave up 7 bases, with 8 bases separating them. The germline V gene has CDR1 SEHNR and CDR2 FQNEAQ (reference sequence). This CDR3 has 12 amino acids. CDR3 nucleotide sequence: TGTGCCAGCAGCAGGGCGGGTGAAAAACTGTTTTTT. Its protein product is CASSRAGEKLFF.

The chain carries TRBV3-1 (or the pseudogene TRBV3-2) and TRBJ2-1; 7 bases map to TRBD1. The CDR3 is made up of 15 amino acids. CDR1 and CDR2 from the germline V gene are LGHDT and YNNKEL (reference sequence). The ends lost 6 bases at V and 7 bases at J; junction bases unmatched: 12. CDR3 protein: CASRMTGYVENEQFF. The CDR3 nucleotides are TGTGCCAGCAGGATGACAGGGTATGTGGAGAATGAGCAGTTCTTC.

V usage is TRBV27 and J usage is TRBJ2-7; TRBD2 is a possible D gene (6 bases). The CDR3 is 13 residues long. Trimming shortened V by 9 bases and J by 0 bases, and 12 bases separated the two germline ends. Germline CDR1 is MNHEY and CDR2 is SMNVEV (reference sequence). The DNA for the CDR3 is TGTGCCAGTAGATGGAGGGGCTCCTACGAGCAGTACTTC. It translates to CASRWRGSYEQYF.

V gene TRBV4-1 combines with J gene TRBJ1-6; D gene ambiguous. The CDR3 covers 14 residues. The V end lost 2 bases, the J end lost 5 bases, and 7 bases lay between the germline ends. CDR1 and CDR2 from the germline V gene are MGHRA and YSYEKL. CDR3 nucleotides: TGCGCCAGCAGCCAACCTCCGGATAATTCACCCCTCCACTTT. The encoded protein is CASSQPPDNSPLHF.

This clone was detected only once. The CDR3 DNA is TGTGCCAGCAGCCAAGCGGGGGGGGTGGATACGCAGTATTTT. Its protein is CASSQAGGVDTQYF. The genes are TRBV3-1 (or the pseudogene TRBV3-2) and TRBJ2-3; 8 bases line up with TRBD2. Germline V gene lookup returns CDR1 LGHDT and CDR2 YNNKEL (reference sequence). V lost 1 base to trimming and J lost 6 bases; unmatched junction nucleotides: 3. The CDR3 sequence is 14 residues long.

To note about this clone: The same CDR3 is also encoded by other DNA sequences in this sample. J is TRBJ2-1 and V is TRBV5-1; D gene unclear. Trimming pared 0 bases from V and 4 bases from J, leaving 5 bases between. Germline-derived CDR1 and CDR2 are SGHRS and YFSETQ. This CDR3 contains 13 residues. The CDR3 coding sequence is TGCGCCAGCAGCTTGGGAGGTTACAATGAGCAGTTCTTC. This gives the protein CASSLGGYNEQFF.

This chain connects TRBV10-1 to TRBJ1-1; D call uncertain. The CDR3 extends over 11 amino acids. The germline V and J ends were trimmed by 6 bases and 3 bases, with 5 bases remaining between them. Germline CDR1 WNHNN, CDR2 SYGVQD (reference sequence). The DNA for the CDR3 is TGCGCCAGCAGGGTATACACTGAAGCTTTCTTT. Translated: CASRVYTEAFF.

The chain has TRBV30 and TRBJ2-3; 10 nucleotides match TRBD1. Germline V CDR1 and CDR2: GTSNPN, SVGIG (reference sequence). The CDR3 loop spans 14 amino acids. V lost 2 bases and J lost 3; bases outside the gene matches: 2. CDR3: CAWSLGQGTDTQYF. DNA of the CDR3: TGTGCCTGGAGTCTGGGACAGGGGACAGATACGCAGTATTTT.

The chain carries TRBV19 and TRBJ1-5; D not certain. The CDR3 is 13 residues long. V was cut by 3 bases and J by 4 bases, with 7 bases left in between. Germline CDR1 is LNHDA and CDR2 is SQIVND (reference sequence). The CDR3 nucleotides read TGTGCCAGTAGTATTGTAGAGAATCAGCCCCAGCATTTT. It translates to CASSIVENQPQHF.

The CDR3 coding sequence is TGTGCCAGCAGTGAAGGGGGTGGGGATCAGCCCCAGCATTTT. Amino acid sequence: CASSEGGGDQPQHF. V and J are TRBV6-1 and TRBJ1-5; no definite D call. Germline CDR1 reads MNHNS; CDR2 reads SASEGT. The CDR3 loop spans 14 amino acids. V was shortened by 1 base and J by 5 bases, with 9 bases between the two germline ends.

The chain couples TRBV19 to TRBJ2-4; 7 bases are a match to TRBD2. With 3 bases clipped from V and 3 bases from J, the junction kept 8 bases outside the gene matches. CDR1 LNHDA and CDR2 SQIVND come from the germline V gene (reference sequence). The CDR3 loop spans 16 amino acids. The DNA for the CDR3 is TGTGCCAGTAGTATTAGGGCTAGCGGTTTCAAAAACATTCAGTACTTC. Its translation is CASSIRASGFKNIQYF.

The chain has TRBV6-5 and TRBJ2-2, with a tentative D call TRBD2 (6 bases). Trimming cost V 2 bases and J 1 base, with 11 bases left between them. The CDR3 runs 16 residues. Germline values: CDR1 MNHEY, CDR2 SVGAGI. CDR3 amino acids: CASSYTRAGNTGELFF. DNA of the CDR3: TGTGCCAGCAGTTACACCCGAGCGGGGAACACCGGGGAGCTGTTTTTT.

J is TRBJ1-2 and V is TRBV6-2 or TRBV6-3; D ambiguous. CDR3 size: 12 residues. V gave up 5 bases and J gave up 5 bases, with 9 bases separating them. Germline V gene lookup returns CDR1 MNHEY and CDR2 SVGEGT. CDR3 protein: CASSQTSYGYTF. The CDR3 DNA follows: TGTGCCAGCAGTCAGACAAGTTATGGCTACACCTTC.

This clone was seen once. CDR3 nucleotide sequence: TGTGCCAGCAGCCGCACCGGCCCAGAAGCTTTCTTT. Its translation: CASSRTGPEAFF. V is TRBV5-6 and J is TRBJ1-1; no reliable D call. The ends were cut back, 4 bases at V and 8 bases at J, with 12 bases in the middle. This CDR3 has 12 residues. Germline lookup yields CDR1 SGHDT and CDR2 YYEEEE. The whole variable domain, filled in from reference TRBV5-6 and TRBJ1-1, reads DAGVTQSPTHLIKTRGQQVTLRCSPKSGHDTVSWYQQALGQGPQFIFQYYEEEERQRGNFPDRFSGHQFPNYSSELNVNALLLGDSALYLCASSRTGPEAFFGQGTRLTVV.

V is TRBV5-3 and J is TRBJ2-1; D is uncertain. TRBV5-3 qualifies as an ORF whose function is uncertain. This CDR3 contains 11 residues. V gave up 4 bases and J gave up 5 bases, with 4 bases separating them. CDR3 nucleotides: TGTGCCAGAAGCCGTAACAATGAGCAGTTCTTC. Translating gives CARSRNNEQFF.

The chain links TRBV7-6 to TRBJ1-2, with TRBD1 as a possible D gene (5 bases). The CDR3 consists of 18 residues. V was shortened by 1 base and J by 4 bases, with 22 bases between the two germline ends. CDR1 is SGHVS and CDR2 is FNYEAQ in the germline V gene. The CDR3 DNA is TGTGCCAGCAGCTTAGGGCATACACAGGCGCGACTACTCTATGGCTACACCTTC. This translates into CASSLGHTQARLLYGYTF.

V gene TRBV6-5 combines with J gene TRBJ1-3, with D possibly being TRBD1 (5 bases). The germline V gene encodes CDR1 MNHEY and CDR2 SVGAGI. The CDR3 consists of 12 residues. The germline V and J ends were trimmed by 7 bases and 4 bases, with 8 bases remaining between them. CDR3 residues: CASTRQGNTIYF. The CDR3 nucleotides read TGTGCCAGCACCAGACAGGGAAACACCATATATTTT.

This clone was observed a few times. The chain links TRBV6-5 to TRBJ2-2; D unresolved. Trimming shortened V by 6 bases and J by 3 bases, and 8 bases separated the two germline ends. This CDR3 spans 13 amino acids. Per germline, CDR1 MNHEY and CDR2 SVGAGI. CDR3 protein: CASSTRYTGELFF. DNA for the CDR3: TGTGCCAGCAGCACGAGATACACCGGGGAGCTGTTTTTT.

This chain uses TRBV6-5 with TRBJ2-7; D remains ambiguous. The CDR3 totals 13 residues. Germline V CDR1 and CDR2: MNHEY, SVGAGI. V was cut by 6 bases and J by 5 bases, with 14 bases left in between. The CDR3 region is CASSTMEQNEQYF. The CDR3 DNA is TGTGCCAGCAGCACGATGGAGCAGAACGAGCAGTACTTC.

The V call is TRBV18, the J call TRBJ1-5; TRBD1 might be the D (5 bases). V was trimmed by 0 bases and J by 3 bases, leaving 12 bases between them. This CDR3 region has 16 residues. The germline V gene encodes CDR1 KGHSH and CDR2 LQKENI. The CDR3 reads CASSPPKGGDNQPQHF. CDR3 coding DNA: TGTGCCAGCTCACCACCGAAGGGAGGGGACAATCAGCCCCAGCATTTT.

This CDR3 is CASRLEGGPRNEQFF. CDR3 sequence (DNA): TGTGCCAGCAGGCTTGAGGGAGGGCCACGCAATGAGCAGTTCTTC. The rearrangement uses TRBV2 and TRBJ2-1; 7 nucleotides match TRBD2. After removal of 6 bases from V and 6 bases from J, the junction contained 11 bases not matched to a gene. CDR1 and CDR2 from the germline V gene are SNHLY and FYNNEI. The CDR3 contains 15 residues.

The CDR3 reads CASSLEGHYGYTF. The CDR3 coding sequence is TGTGCCAGCAGTTTGGAGGGCCACTATGGCTACACCTTC. The chain joins TRBV12-3 or TRBV12-4 to TRBJ1-2; D uncertain. V was shortened by 3 bases and J by 3 bases, with 8 bases between the two germline ends. This CDR3 contains 13 residues.

The V gene is TRBV16, the J gene TRBJ2-2, with D unclear. Trimming cost V 0 bases and J 4 bases, with 3 bases left between them. Germline CDR1 and CDR2: KGHSY and FQNENV. This CDR3 is 13 amino acids long. CDR3: CASSQSITGELFF. For the CDR3, the DNA is TGTGCCAGCAGCCAATCTATCACCGGGGAGCTGTTTTTT.

The chain recombines TRBV19 with TRBJ1-6; D is possibly TRBD1 (5 bases). Germline CDR1 is LNHDA and CDR2 is SQIVND (reference sequence). Trimming pared 5 bases from V and 3 bases from J, leaving 11 bases between. This CDR3 region has 15 residues. The CDR3 region has the DNA TGTGCCAGTAGTGGCCGGGACCTCTATAATTCACCCCTCCACTTT. Translation gives CASSGRDLYNSPLHF. Complete variable domain (other parts from reference TRBV19 and TRBJ1-6): DGGITQSPKYLFRKEGQNVTLSCEQNLNHDAMYWYRQDPGQGLRLIYYSQIVNDFQKGDIAEGYSVSREKKESFPLTVTSAQKNPTAFYLCASSGRDLYNSPLHFGNGTRLTVT.

To note about this clone: This sample includes further DNA sequences coding for the same CDR3. The chain uses TRBV7-9 and TRBJ1-1, with 7 bases matching TRBD1. V shed 4 bases and J 1 base; nucleotides not matched to a gene: 0. Germline-derived CDR1 and CDR2 are SEHNR and FQNEAQ (reference sequence). The CDR3 spans 13 residues. The CDR3 here is CASSSGGNTEAFF. In DNA form, the CDR3 reads TGTGCCAGCAGCTCAGGGGGGAACACTGAAGCTTTCTTT.

This rearrangement joins TRBV28 to TRBJ2-3; 11 bases line up with TRBD2. Trimming removed 8 bases from V and 3 bases from J; junction bases left unmatched: 10. The germline V gene has CDR1 MDHEN and CDR2 SYDVKM. CDR3 length: 16 amino acids. The CDR3 DNA follows: TGTGCCAGCCCTCCCCCCACTAGCGGGAGTACAGATACGCAGTATTTT. Its translation is CASPPPTSGSTDTQYF.